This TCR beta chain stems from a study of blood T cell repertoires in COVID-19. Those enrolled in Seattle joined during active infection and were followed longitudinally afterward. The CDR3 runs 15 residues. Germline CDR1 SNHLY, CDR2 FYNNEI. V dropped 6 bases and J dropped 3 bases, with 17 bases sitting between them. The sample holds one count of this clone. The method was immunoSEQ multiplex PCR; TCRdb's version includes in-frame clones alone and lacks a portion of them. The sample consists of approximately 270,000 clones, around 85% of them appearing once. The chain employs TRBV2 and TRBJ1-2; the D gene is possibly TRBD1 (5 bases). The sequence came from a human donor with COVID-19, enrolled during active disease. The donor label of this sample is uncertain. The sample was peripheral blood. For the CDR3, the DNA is TGTGCCAGCAGGCAGGGAAGGGGTCGCGACTATGGCTACACCTTC. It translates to CASRQGRGRDYGYTF.